This T cell receptor beta chain was captured in a study of CD8 T cells in ankylosing spondylitis. TCRdb re-called the 5' RACE reads through MiXCR, storing one row per CDR3 protein. The sample has about 400,000 distinct CDR3 sequences, about 20% seen once. Overall study findings and caveats: Characteristic, it appeared, of ankylosing spondylitis blood was a TCR beta motif of fewer than 10 highly homologous variants.

This CDR3 region has 17 residues. V was cut by 0 bases and J by 2 bases, with 17 bases left in between. From germline, CDR1 is SGHNT and CDR2 YENEEA. This clonotype showed up just once. Its antigen is as yet unknown. The TCR comes from a male donor with ankylosing spondylitis. This chain uses TRBV11-3 with TRBJ2-7; D unclear. The sample taken for sequencing was blood, either unsorted or a sorted T cell fraction (not recorded which). CDR3 DNA: TGTGCCAGCAGCTTAGAATGGGAAGGCAGGCACCCCTACGAGCAGTACTTC. The encoded protein is CASSLEWEGRHPYEQYF.